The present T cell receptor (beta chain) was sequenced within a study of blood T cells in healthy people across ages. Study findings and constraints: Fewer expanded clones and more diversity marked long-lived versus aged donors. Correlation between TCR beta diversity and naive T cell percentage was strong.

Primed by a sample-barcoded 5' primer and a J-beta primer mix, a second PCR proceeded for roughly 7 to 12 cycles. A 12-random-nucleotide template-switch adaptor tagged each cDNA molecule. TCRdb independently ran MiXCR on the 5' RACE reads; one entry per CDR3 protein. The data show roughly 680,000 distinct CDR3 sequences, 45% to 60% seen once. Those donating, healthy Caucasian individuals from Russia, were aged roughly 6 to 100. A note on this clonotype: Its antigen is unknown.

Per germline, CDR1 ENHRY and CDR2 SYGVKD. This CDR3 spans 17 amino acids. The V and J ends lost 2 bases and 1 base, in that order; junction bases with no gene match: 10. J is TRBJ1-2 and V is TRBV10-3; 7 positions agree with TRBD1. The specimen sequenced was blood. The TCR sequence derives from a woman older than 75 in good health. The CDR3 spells CAISETTGSFLNYGYTF. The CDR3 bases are TGTGCCATCAGTGAGACGACAGGGAGCTTTCTTAACTATGGCTACACCTTC.